Below, 24 T cell receptor beta chains from the same sample are listed, as sequenced in a study of blood T cells in healthy people across ages. A sample-barcoded 5' primer and a J-beta primer mix were used in a second PCR of about 7 to 12 cycles. TCRdb re-analysed the 5' RACE reads in MiXCR, keeping a single row per CDR3 protein. This table has about 1.4 million distinct CDR3 sequences, approximately 63% appearing once. Sequencing input: blood. The receptors stem from a man aged 18 to 30 in good health.

The chain uses TRBV3-1 and TRBJ1-1, with TRBD1 matching over 9 bases. CDR1 and CDR2 from the germline V gene are LGHDT and YNNKEL (reference sequence). V lost 3 bases, J lost 9 bases, and 11 bases stayed unmatched. This CDR3 is 15 amino acids long. CDR3 region: CASSQLGTGRSQAFF. DNA of the CDR3: TGTGCCAGCAGCCAGCTCGGGACAGGGAGGAGCCAAGCTTTCTTT.

This clonotype was detected a few times. The chain uses TRBV7-2 and TRBJ1-5, with D possibly TRBD1 on 5 matching bases. Trimming cost V 1 base and J 4 bases, with 14 bases left between them. Germline V gene lookup returns CDR1 SGHTA and CDR2 FQGNSA. The CDR3 covers 16 residues. CDR3 sequence reads: CASSLGGTGTNQPQHF. As DNA, the CDR3 is TGTGCCAGCAGCTTAGGTGGGACGGGAACTAATCAGCCCCAGCATTTT.

The chain has TRBV12-3 or TRBV12-4 and TRBJ1-2; 8 bases are a match to TRBD1. V trimming: 5 bases; J trimming: 12 bases; junction bases outside the gene matches: 8. The CDR3 is 12 residues long. Here the CDR3 reads CASSHGLRGHTF. CDR3 coding DNA: TGTGCCAGCAGTCACGGACTCAGGGGGCACACCTTC.

V usage is TRBV2 and J usage is TRBJ2-4; weak D call: TRBD1 (5 bases). The CDR3 extends over 15 amino acids. Germline lookup yields CDR1 SNHLY and CDR2 FYNNEI. Trimming pared 4 bases from V and 6 bases from J, leaving 16 bases between. The CDR3 nucleotides are TGTGCCAGCAGTGTACGGCAGGGTGCCGGAAACATTCAGTACTTC. Protein: CASSVRQGAGNIQYF.

This clonotype occurred a few times. The chain couples TRBV6-2 or TRBV6-3 to TRBJ2-7; D not resolved. This CDR3 is built from 16 residues. Trimming removed 0 bases from V and 1 base from J, with 13 bases in between. Looked up from germline, CDR1 is MNHEY and CDR2 is SVGEGT. CDR3 loop: CASSYSSWTRSYEQYF. The CDR3 DNA reads TGTGCCAGCAGTTACTCCTCGTGGACCCGATCCTACGAGCAGTACTTC.

The chain has TRBV20-1 and TRBJ2-1, with TRBD2 matching 13 bases. This CDR3 has 16 amino acids. The germline V gene has CDR1 DFQATT and CDR2 SNEGSKA (reference sequence). J was trimmed by 7 bases and V by 5 bases; bases with no gene match: 11. CDR3 in DNA: TGCAGTGCTTCCGAACCACTAGCGGGGGGGCCTAATGAGCAGTTCTTC. Its translation: CSASEPLAGGPNEQFF.

This clonotype is a singleton in its sample. The chain is built from TRBV5-1 and TRBJ2-2, with 7 bases matching TRBD1. The junction had 5 bases not matched to a gene; V was cut back by 0 bases and J by 3 bases. This CDR3 is 16 amino acids long. CDR1 and CDR2 from the germline V gene are SGHRS and YFSETQ. CDR3 amino acids: CASSLGQGTDTGELFF. The CDR3 nucleotides read TGCGCCAGCAGCTTGGGACAGGGTACGGACACCGGGGAGCTGTTTTTT. The whole variable domain, remainder taken from reference TRBV5-1 and TRBJ2-2, is KAGVTQTPRYLIKTRGQQVTLSCSPISGHRSVSWYQQTPGQGLQFLFEYFSETQRNKGNFPGRFSGRQFSNSRSEMNVSTLELGDSALYLCASSLGQGTDTGELFFGEGSRLTVL.

This clonotype was observed a handful of times. The chain employs TRBV2 and TRBJ2-3; 12 bases line up with TRBD2. The J segment lost 4 bases and the V segment lost 7 bases, leaving 6 bases of the junction unmatched. The CDR3 has 15 residues. The germline gives CDR1 SNHLY, CDR2 FYNNEI. In DNA, the CDR3 is TGTGCCAGCATTCCCCTAGCGGGGGGGGCAGATACGCAGTATTTT. Translated, it gives CASIPLAGGADTQYF.

The chain carries TRBV20-1 and TRBJ1-4; D unresolved. The CDR3 spans 14 residues. Trimming took off 1 base at V and 6 bases at J, with 12 bases between the two ends. Germline values: CDR1 DFQATT, CDR2 SNEGSKA (reference sequence). The CDR3 loop is CSARGEGRDEKLFF. CDR3 in DNA: TGCAGTGCTAGAGGAGAGGGTAGGGATGAAAAACTGTTTTTT.

The chain recombines TRBV4-1 with TRBJ1-2; D is undetermined. V was pared by 0 bases and J by 5 bases, with 19 bases between. The CDR3 contains 17 residues. CDR1 MGHRA and CDR2 YSYEKL come from the germline V gene. CDR3 amino acids: CASSQDAGQQDLYGYTF. CDR3 nucleotide sequence: TGCGCCAGCAGCCAAGATGCGGGCCAGCAGGATCTGTATGGCTACACCTTC.

This chain uses TRBV29-1 with TRBJ1-2; weak D call: TRBD1 (6 bases). Trimming took 0 bases from V and 8 from J, leaving 25 bases between them. The CDR3 spans 17 residues. Germline lookup yields CDR1 SQVTM and CDR2 ANQGSEA. DNA of the CDR3: TGCAGCGTTGAAGACCTTTCGCGGGGTCAGGGGTTGGAGGGCTACACCTTC. Protein: CSVEDLSRGQGLEGYTF.

There are a few counts of this clonotype. The chain couples TRBV12-3 or TRBV12-4 to TRBJ2-4, with a possible D match to TRBD1 (6 bases). The J call may not be correct, given that the DNA end is closer to TRBJ2-7. The CDR3 covers 16 residues. The DNA for the CDR3 is TGTGCCAGCAGATTACACGACAGGATGGGTTTGGACGAGCAGTACTTC. This sequence encodes CASRLHDRMGLDEQYF.

The genes are TRBV6-5 and TRBJ2-5; TRBD1 matches 9 bases. This CDR3 has 15 amino acids. V gave up 6 bases and J gave up 2 bases; unmatched junction bases: 7. CDR1 and CDR2 (germline): MNHEY, SVGAGI. CDR3: CASSTTGGSQETQYF. CDR3 nucleotide sequence: TGTGCCAGCAGCACAACAGGGGGCTCACAAGAGACCCAGTACTTC.

The chain uses TRBV4-2 and TRBJ2-5, with D possibly being TRBD1 (5 bases). Per germline, CDR1 LGHNA and CDR2 YNFKEQ. V was shortened by 4 bases and J by 3 bases, with 12 bases between the two germline ends. This CDR3 spans 14 amino acids. The CDR3 protein is CASSPRTLEETQYF. The CDR3 DNA reads as TGTGCCAGCAGCCCTCGGACATTGGAAGAGACCCAGTACTTC.

The chain is built from TRBV25-1 and TRBJ2-2; no firm D call. Per germline, CDR1 MGHDK and CDR2 SYGVNS. The CDR3 has 14 residues. V was clipped by 6 bases and J by 1 base, with 9 bases between them. The CDR3, as DNA: TGTGCCAGCAGAAAGGACGGGAACACCGGGGAGCTGTTTTTT. It is translated as CASRKDGNTGELFF.

CDR3 residues: CASSGQGKEKLFF. CDR3 nucleotides: TGTGCCAGCAGCGGACAGGGGAAAGAAAAACTGTTTTTT. This chain joins TRBV27 and TRBJ1-4; 9 bases agree with TRBD1. J lost 8 bases, V lost 6 bases, and 4 bases had no gene match. Germline CDR1 is MNHEY and CDR2 is SMNVEV (reference sequence). CDR3 size: 13 residues.

The chain couples TRBV4-1 to TRBJ1-1; 7 bases match TRBD1. The CDR3 has 17 amino acids. V dropped 0 bases and J dropped 0; count of bases not matched to a gene: 7. The germline V gene encodes CDR1 MGHRA and CDR2 YSYEKL. This CDR3 reads CASSQEIPGQMNTEAFF. CDR3 nucleotides: TGCGCCAGCAGCCAAGAGATTCCGGGACAGATGAACACTGAAGCTTTCTTT.

This clonotype was detected once. The chain recombines TRBV20-1 with TRBJ2-3; 7 bases fit TRBD2. V gave up 1 base and J gave up 0 bases; unmatched junction bases: 13. Germline V lookup: CDR1 DFQATT, CDR2 SNEGSKA (reference sequence). There are 18 residues in the CDR3. Here the CDR3 reads CSARAPGGSGVSTDTQYF. In DNA form, the CDR3 reads TGCAGTGCTAGAGCCCCCGGAGGGAGCGGGGTGAGCACAGATACGCAGTATTTT.

The chain couples TRBV4-1 to TRBJ2-1; TRBD2 matches at 8 bases. Germline trimming cut 3 bases from V and 4 bases from J; bases unmatched to any gene: 5. The CDR3 runs 15 residues. Germline CDR1 MGHRA, CDR2 YSYEKL. CDR3 loop: CASSQSGGLYNEQFF. The CDR3, as DNA: TGCGCCAGCAGCCAGAGCGGGGGCCTTTACAATGAGCAGTTCTTC.

The chain is built from TRBV7-2 and TRBJ2-5; 11 nucleotides agree with TRBD2. Germline V CDR1 and CDR2: SGHTA, FQGNSA. The V gene end was trimmed by 5 bases and the J gene end by 4 bases; junction bases not matched to a gene: 9. This CDR3 is built from 16 residues. The CDR3 nucleotides read TGTGCCAGCAGCCCCGGGGGCACTAGCGGGGGAGAGACCCAGTACTTC. This encodes CASSPGGTSGGETQYF.

The chain links TRBV12-3 or TRBV12-4 to TRBJ2-5; 10 bases match TRBD2. V gave up 8 bases and J gave up 5 bases; unmatched junction bases: 11. The length of the CDR3 is 15 residues. CDR3 sequence reads: CASGWASGSGETQYF. CDR3 DNA sequence: TGTGCCAGCGGCTGGGCTAGCGGGAGTGGGGAGACCCAGTACTTC.

This clonotype appeared once. The chain carries TRBV7-2 and TRBJ1-1, with D unresolved. In germline, CDR1 is SGHTA, CDR2 FQGNSA. The V end was cut by 6 bases, the J end by 3 bases, with 14 bases between. The CDR3 runs 14 residues. The CDR3 nucleotides are TGTGCCAGCAGAGGAGGAGGGCAGTACACTGAAGCTTTCTTT. Protein product: CASRGGGQYTEAFF.

V and J are TRBV20-1 and TRBJ2-1, with D perhaps given as TRBD1 or TRBD2 (5 bases each). The V end was cut by 6 bases, the J end by 2 bases, with 11 bases between. CDR3 length: 13 amino acids. CDR1 and CDR2 from the germline V gene are DFQATT and SNEGSKA (reference sequence). CDR3 DNA: TGCAGTGCGGAGGCAGGGCCCTACAATGAGCAGTTCTTC. Amino acids: CSAEAGPYNEQFF.

This clonotype was seen a few times. This chain joins TRBV4-1 and TRBJ2-1; D remains unclear. The CDR3 totals 12 residues. Germline CDR1 MGHRA, CDR2 YSYEKL. Trimming removed 1 base at V and 7 bases at J, with 5 bases between. The CDR3 protein is CASSQVENEQFF. The CDR3 DNA reads as TGCGCCAGCAGCCAAGTCGAGAATGAGCAGTTCTTC.